This T cell receptor (beta chain) was captured by sequencing in a study of vaccination effects on CD4 cells after COVID-19. In regard to this clone: The antigen is undetermined.

Expansion with viral peptide pools was applied to antigen-specific CD4+ T cells by the ViraFEST assay prior to sequencing. Culture proceeded for 9 to 11 days, and CD4+ T cells were then isolated. A half-medium replacement with IL-2 medium was carried out on days 3 and 7. Study results and limitations: The study found that only 1 of 255 vaccine-induced clones from healthy vaccinees cross-reacted with common cold coronaviruses.

Clones were read by immunoSEQ multiplex PCR, and TCRdb kept only the in-frame ones, dropping some. The sample consists of around 54,000 clones, around 85% of them appearing once. Germline V gene data show CDR1 as MGHRA and CDR2 as YSYEKL. V dropped 1 base and J dropped 2; count of bases not matched to a gene: 8. There are 17 residues in the CDR3. The TCR comes from a human donor who received a COVID-19 vaccine. The material was CD4+ T cells from PBMCs cultured with HCoV-229E spike peptides, obtained before COVID-19 vaccination. The V and J genes are TRBV4-1 and TRBJ1-3; 7 nucleotides agree with TRBD1. The CDR3: CASSQANLGTAGNTIYF. The CDR3 coding sequence is TGCGCCAGCAGCCAAGCGAATCTCGGGACAGCTGGAAACACCATATATTTT.